Below are 21 T cell receptor beta chains sequenced from a single sample in a study of T cell clonality in common variable immunodeficiency. Sequencing was performed with immunoSEQ multiplex PCR; in TCRdb, only in-frame clones are kept and a portion is missing. The sample contains 44,000 or so clones, none of them singletons. Sequencing was done on a sample of peripheral blood mononuclear cells. The receptors derive from a person between 18 and 70 years old in good health.

Concerning this clone itself: The sequence runs out 3 residues before the end of the CDR3; the remainder is reconstructed from the germline J gene. This chain links TRBV7-9 with TRBJ1-1, with unresolved D. The CDR3 has 14 amino acids. Germline CDR1 reads SEHNR; CDR2 reads FQNEAQ (reference sequence). Trimming removed 1 base at V and 4 bases at J, with 10 bases between. The covered CDR3 bases are TGTGCCAGCAGCTTAGACCGCCGGGGCACTGAA. Translating it yields CASSLDRRGTE. The CDR3, in full, reads CASSLDRRGTEAFF.

This clone was detected ten times or more. The sequence runs out 3 residues before the end of the CDR3; the remainder is reconstructed from the germline J gene. The rearrangement joins TRBV10-3 to TRBJ1-1, with D uncertain. CDR3 length equals 11 residues. Germline V lookup: CDR1 ENHRY, CDR2 SYGVKD. The V and J ends lost 4 bases and 6 bases respectively, with 6 bases between them. This CDR3 reads CAISGSSEAFF. The sequenced CDR3 bases are TGTGCCATCAGTGGTTCTTCTGAA.

This clone showed up many times. The CDR3 end is not reached by the read, which stops 3 residues before it; the germline J gene fills it in. The chain has TRBV24-1 and TRBJ2-5, with TRBD2 matching 11 bases. V dropped 4 bases and J dropped 4; count of bases not matched to a gene: 4. Germline V gene lookup returns CDR1 KGHDR and CDR2 SFDVKD. This CDR3 has 15 residues. CDR3 protein: CATSELLAGGETQYF. The sequenced part of the CDR3 DNA is TGTGCCACCAGTGAGCTTCTAGCGGGAGGAGAGACC.

This clone was detected ten times or more. The CDR3 goes on 3 residues after the read ends, and that part is filled in from the germline J gene. The rearrangement joins TRBV4-2 to TRBJ2-5, with 7 positions matching TRBD2. J lost 0 bases, V lost 4 bases, and 20 bases had no gene match. CDR3 length: 20 residues. Per germline, CDR1 LGHNA and CDR2 YNFKEQ. The sequenced part of the CDR3 DNA is TGTGCCAGCAGCCCAAAACCCCGTTTACTAGCGAAACTGCACCAAGAGACC. Translation: CASSPKPRLLAKLHQET. The full CDR3 reads CASSPKPRLLAKLHQETQYF.

This clone was counted many times. The read terminates 3 residues ahead of where the CDR3 ends, so the germline J gene completes it. This chain connects TRBV20-1 to TRBJ1-5; tentative D call: TRBD1 (6 bases). The CDR3 consists of 15 residues. Trimming removed 3 bases at V and 6 bases at J, with 18 bases between. CDR1 DFQATT and CDR2 SNEGSKA come from the germline V gene (reference sequence). The sequenced part of the CDR3 DNA is TGCAGTGCTAGGCCCGCGGGGGGGGGCCGTCAGCCC. It translates to CSARPAGGGRQP. The full CDR3 reads CSARPAGGGRQPQHF.

This clone was recorded many times. Sequencing ends 3 residues short of the CDR3 end; the germline J gene provides the rest. This chain connects TRBV29-1 to TRBJ2-5, with 9 bases aligning to TRBD2. With V trimmed by 4 bases and J by 7 bases, 13 bases remained unmatched. The germline gives CDR1 SQVTM, CDR2 ANQGSEA. The CDR3 consists of 15 residues. CDR3 loop: CSVGTASGARRTQYF. The sequenced part of the CDR3 DNA is TGCAGCGTTGGGACGGCTAGCGGGGCCAGGCGGACC.

This clone was counted ten times or more. Sequencing ends 3 residues short of the CDR3 end; the germline J gene provides the rest. The chain employs TRBV12-3 or TRBV12-4 and TRBJ1-2; D uncertain. The CDR3 totals 12 residues. The DNA read from the CDR3 is TGTGCCAGCAGCTCCACTCGGGTGATG. It translates to CASSSTRVM. The complete CDR3 reads CASSSTRVMYTF.

This clone was counted many times. The read ends 3 residues before the CDR3 terminus; that terminus is restored from the germline J gene. The chain recombines TRBV12-3 or TRBV12-4 with TRBJ1-1; D perhaps matches TRBD1 (5 bases). Trimming took off 2 bases at V and 1 base at J, with 8 bases between the two ends. The CDR3 runs 14 residues. Partial CDR3 DNA: TGTGCCAGCAGTTTATCGGGGGGGAACACTGAA. It yields the protein CASSLSGGNTE. The CDR3 reads in full as CASSLSGGNTEAFF.

This clone was seen repeatedly, ten times or more. The CDR3 end is not reached by the read, which stops 3 residues before it; the germline J gene fills it in. The chain uses TRBV20-1 and TRBJ2-5; 11 nucleotides match TRBD2. Per germline, CDR1 DFQATT and CDR2 SNEGSKA (reference sequence). V shed 0 bases, J shed 0 bases, and the junction held 9 bases outside the gene matches. The CDR3 has 18 amino acids. CDR3 DNA (partial): TGCAGTGCTAGAGATCTGGGACTAGCGGATTGGTACCAAGAGACC. Protein: CSARDLGLADWYQET. The CDR3 in full is CSARDLGLADWYQETQYF.

Many counts were recorded for this clone. The read terminates 3 residues before the CDR3 end, so the remaining end is supplied by the germline J gene. This chain joins TRBV29-1 and TRBJ2-1; 12 bases map to TRBD2. CDR3 length equals 16 residues. Germline trimming cut 5 bases from V and 6 bases from J; bases unmatched to any gene: 11. Germline V gives CDR1 SQVTM, CDR2 ANQGSEA. CDR3 DNA (partial): TGCAGCGTTCCCCATAGACTAGCGGGGGAAGCCAATGAG. Its translation: CSVPHRLAGEANE. The entire CDR3 reads CSVPHRLAGEANEQFF.

In its sample, this clone was seen many times. The CDR3 end falls 3 residues outside the read, so it is completed with the germline J gene. The chain joins TRBV7-2 to TRBJ2-1, with a possible D match to TRBD1 (6 bases). There are 16 residues in the CDR3. The germline CDR1 and CDR2 sequences are SGHTA and FQGNSA. Trimming removed 0 bases at V and 1 base at J, with 10 bases between. The CDR3 bases that were read are TGTGCCAGCAGCTTAGCCAGGGGCCGGTCCTACAATGAG. Translating it yields CASSLARGRSYNE. The full CDR3 is CASSLARGRSYNEQFF.

This clone was seen many times. The missing CDR3 end, 3 residues past where the read stops, is filled in from the germline J gene. The chain combines TRBV9 with TRBJ1-2; TRBD1 might be the D (5 bases). Germline CDR1 and CDR2: SGDLS and YYNGEE. The CDR3 consists of 17 residues. The V gene lost 4 bases and the J gene lost 5 bases, with 24 bases spanning the gap. CDR3 region: CASSSGGGALRKYGYTF. CDR3 DNA (partial): TGTGCCAGCAGCTCCGGCGGAGGGGCGCTGAGGAAATATGGC.

This clone was picked up many times. The read falls 3 residues short of the CDR3 end, and the missing part is taken from the germline J gene. The chain recombines TRBV9 with TRBJ2-3, with 9 bases identical to TRBD2. Germline CDR1 SGDLS, CDR2 YYNGEE. The ends lost 3 bases at V and 3 bases at J; junction bases unmatched: 14. This CDR3 comprises 18 residues. Partial CDR3 DNA: TGTGCCAGCAGCGCCCCCTTCGGTGGAGCGGGAGGTACAGATACG. The encoded protein is CASSAPFGGAGGTDT. The whole CDR3 region reads CASSAPFGGAGGTDTQYF.

This clone has ten or more counts. The read stops 3 residues short of the end of the CDR3; the missing end is completed from the germline J gene. The rearrangement uses TRBV30 and TRBJ2-1; TRBD2 aligns across 7 bases. CDR3 length: 13 amino acids. The V and J ends lost 5 bases and 3 bases, in that order; junction bases with no gene match: 4. CDR1 is GTSNPN, CDR2 SVGIG, per germline (reference sequence). CDR3 DNA, as far as it was read: TGTGCCTGGGAGCGGGGTTACTACAATGAG. It encodes CAWERGYYNE. In full, the CDR3 is CAWERGYYNEQFF.

This clone has a count of ten or more. From the germline J gene comes the end of the CDR3, since the read stops 3 residues before it. The V call is TRBV5-1, the J call TRBJ2-7, with D possibly matching TRBD2 (5 bases). The V and J ends lost 4 bases and 2 bases respectively, with 16 bases between them. Per germline, CDR1 SGHRS and CDR2 YFSETQ. The CDR3 covers 15 residues. The sequenced part of the CDR3 DNA is TGCGCCAGCAGCCCGGACCCAACTAGAGCCTACGAG. This translates into CASSPDPTRAYE. The whole CDR3 protein reads CASSPDPTRAYEQYF.

This clone was detected ten times or more. The CDR3 end lies 3 residues beyond the end of the read and is filled in from the germline J gene. This rearrangement joins TRBV7-8 to TRBJ1-5; 7 bases line up with TRBD1. From germline, CDR1 is SGHVS and CDR2 FQNEAQ. The CDR3 totals 17 residues. Trimming at V came to 2 bases and at J to 5 bases, leaving 12 bases not matched to a gene. The CDR3 reads CASSLPRLDRPDQPQHF. The sequenced CDR3 bases are TGTGCCAGCAGCTTACCGCGGTTGGACAGGCCCGATCAGCCC.

This clone was counted at least ten times. The read finishes 3 residues shy of the CDR3 end, and the germline J gene is used to complete it. The genes are TRBV7-6 and TRBJ2-5; tentative D call: TRBD2 (5 bases). V was trimmed by 6 bases and J by 1 base, leaving 18 bases between them. CDR3 size: 16 residues. Per germline, CDR1 SGHVS and CDR2 FNYEAQ. The CDR3 DNA, read in part, is TGTGCCAGCAGTCCCACACTACGGGGAATCCAAGAGACC. It yields the protein CASSPTLRGIQET. The entire CDR3 reads CASSPTLRGIQETQYF.

At least ten counts were recorded for this clone. The CDR3 end lies 3 residues beyond the end of the read and is filled in from the germline J gene. V is TRBV28 and J is TRBJ1-2; 7 bases line up with TRBD1. Germline V CDR1 and CDR2: MDHEN, SYDVKM. The CDR3 extends over 14 amino acids. The DNA read from the CDR3 is TGTGCCAGCAGTAAAGTCGGGACAGCCGGCGGC. This sequence encodes CASSKVGTAGG. The full CDR3 reads CASSKVGTAGGYTF.

This clone has ten or more counts. The read gets to within 3 residues of the CDR3 end, and the germline J gene fills in the rest. The J gene is TRBJ1-1, the V gene TRBV5-6, with D possibly being TRBD1 (6 bases). This CDR3 has 15 amino acids. The germline V and J ends were trimmed by 4 bases and 0 bases, with 13 bases remaining between them. Germline V lookup: CDR1 SGHDT, CDR2 YYEEEE. The CDR3 DNA, read in part, is TGTGCCAGCAGCCTGGGGACATCCTTGAACACTGAA. Its protein product is CASSLGTSLNTE. The full CDR3 sequence reads CASSLGTSLNTEAFF. The variable domain in full, with the rest retrieved from reference TRBV5-6 and TRBJ1-1, is DAGVTQSPTHLIKTRGQQVTLRCSPKSGHDTVSWYQQALGQGPQFIFQYYEEEERQRGNFPDRFSGHQFPNYSSELNVNALLLGDSALYLCASSLGTSLNTEAFFGQGTRLTVV.

This clone was seen repeatedly, ten times or more. Read coverage stops 3 residues before the CDR3 terminus; the germline J gene supplies the remainder. The chain carries TRBV6-1 and TRBJ1-1; perhaps TRBD1 as D (6 bases). This CDR3 spans 17 amino acids. Germline V gives CDR1 MNHNS, CDR2 SASEGT. Trimming removed 0 bases at V and 1 base at J, with 15 bases between. The CDR3 DNA, read in part, is TGTGCCAGCAGTGAAGCTCTAACAGGGTGGACGAACACTGAA. The encoded protein is CASSEALTGWTNTE. The whole CDR3 protein reads CASSEALTGWTNTEAFF.

This clone was detected many times. The read comes to an end 3 residues before the CDR3 does, leaving the germline J gene to fill in the end. The chain couples TRBV11-1 to TRBJ2-1; D gene unclear. Between the trimmed V and J ends, which lost 3 bases and 7 bases, there was a span of 10 bases. The germline V gene has CDR1 SGHAT and CDR2 FQDESV (reference sequence). The CDR3 loop spans 13 amino acids. This CDR3 is CASSLPAVNEQFF. CDR3 bases read: TGTGCCAGCAGCTTGCCCGCGGTAAATGAG.